This is a list of T cell receptor beta chains from one sample in a study of blood T cells in healthy people across ages. Each CDR3 protein gets one entry after TCRdb re-called the 5' RACE reads with MiXCR. The sample lists 800,000 or so distinct CDR3 sequences, around a quarter occurring once. The sample also formed part of further work on T cells of mothers and their children.

The specimen was blood. These TCRs come from a boy aged 10-17 years in good health. CDR3s include the opening cysteine and the closing phenylalanine or tryptophan. Clone size, where shown, is once, few, many, or a class for clones that have expanded.

few,TRBJ2-1,TRBV7-2,CASISASGGYNEQFF
NA,TRBJ1-5,TRBV6-6,CASSREDRANQPQHF
NA,TRBJ2-4,TRBV14,CASSQDSQLDIQYF
NA,NA,TRBV7-2,CASSPGLVVYEQYF
NA,TRBJ1-5,TRBV10-3,CAISEFGQGGQPQHF
few,TRBJ1-6,TRBV5-1,CASSWTGGDSPLHF
few,TRBJ2-5,TRBV6-5,CATKDSSQETQYF
NA,TRBJ2-5,TRBV15,CATSRAWTSGQETQYF
NA,TRBJ2-5,TRBV9,CASSVAVTVQETQYF
many,TRBJ2-5,TRBV29-1,CSVDTGTAETQYF
few,TRBJ1-1,TRBV6-1,CASRVGGTNTEAFF
NA,TRBJ2-1,TRBV29-1,CSAAGTSGDYNEQFF
few,TRBJ1-2,TRBV7-3,CASSTRQGDGYTF
NA,TRBJ2-4,TRBV2,CASSTDIADIQYF
few,TRBJ2-5,TRBV19,CASSIGLRETQYF
NA,TRBJ2-5,TRBV12-3/TRBV12-4,CASSGTSGGRETQYF
NA,TRBJ2-5,TRBV7-2,CASRNTGGGETQYF
few,TRBJ2-2,TRBV5-1,CASSFSGTDVRELFF
NA,TRBJ1-6,TRBV18,CASSPYASRDLRNAPLHF
NA,TRBJ2-2,TRBV29-1,CSASGGSGELFF
few,NA,TRBV7-9,CASSLVGTSGHYTYNEQFF
few,TRBJ2-1,TRBV6-1,CASSALRTGLSYNEQFF
NA,TRBJ2-3,TRBV20-1,CSASKRFQETDTQYF
NA,TRBJ1-3,TRBV7-2,CASSLQGLTLAGNTIYF
NA,TRBJ2-7,TRBV28,CASAPSENRMHYEQYF
many,TRBJ1-4,TRBV7-9,CASSAGQGNEKLFF
NA,TRBJ1-4,TRBV7-8,CASSLTALNEKLFF
NA,TRBJ2-3,TRBV20-1,CSARGWEDTQYF
NA,TRBJ2-1,TRBV5-1,CASSPGPGVLYNEQFF
few,TRBJ1-4,TRBV7-9,CASSRHTETNEKLFF
NA,TRBJ2-5,TRBV7-2,CASSLGGVGLVGVETQYF
NA,TRBJ2-7,TRBV7-9,CASSLVETGSYEQYF
few,TRBJ1-2,TRBV28,CASSLPPNYGYTF
few,NA,TRBV7-2,CASSLGVYYEQYF
NA,TRBJ2-7,TRBV6-5,CASSYSTGGGYEQYF
few,TRBJ2-3,TRBV5-5,CASRGGSPPDTQYF
few,TRBJ2-1,TRBV7-8,CASSRTSVLYNEQFF
few,TRBJ1-1,TRBV4-3,CASSQGPGPDTEAFF
NA,TRBJ1-2,TRBV29-1,CSVGRDSGPQTDGYTF
NA,TRBJ2-5,TRBV20-1,CSAATGDVTQYF
few,TRBJ2-3,TRBV24-1,CATSDPDTQYF
NA,TRBJ1-2,TRBV12-3/TRBV12-4,CASSLVSLSVYGYTF
NA,TRBJ2-7,TRBV7-2,CASSLDGTSGYEQYF
few,NA,TRBV21-1,CASSKGGWYEQYF
NA,TRBJ2-2,TRBV20-1,CSALTSGPGELFF
NA,TRBJ1-1,TRBV5-1,CASSPGQGTGNTEAFF
NA,TRBJ2-3,TRBV29-1,CSPYVQHTDTQYF
NA,TRBJ2-7,TRBV14,CASSQEGGSYFYEQYF
few,TRBJ2-7,TRBV2,CAATLAGMGEQYF
few,TRBJ2-1,TRBV11-2,CASSLAPVDQFF
NA,TRBJ1-2,TRBV7-2,CASSRHGRTNYGYTF
NA,TRBJ2-5,TRBV28,CASSLPEQGSQETQYF
few,TRBJ1-6,TRBV7-2,CASSPRTGLYSPLHF
NA,TRBJ2-3,TRBV28,CASSFNPATDTQYF
few,TRBJ2-1,TRBV5-1,CASRSHSYNEQFF
NA,NA,TRBV20-1,CSAFDRGWETQYF
NA,TRBJ2-5,TRBV18,CASSPPPQGQETQYF
few,TRBJ1-4,TRBV25-1,CASSDPPGYFF
NA,TRBJ2-1,TRBV7-8,CASSLLGLAGGLDEQFF
NA,TRBJ2-1,TRBV6-5,CASSYSTGLGGKTSYNEQFF